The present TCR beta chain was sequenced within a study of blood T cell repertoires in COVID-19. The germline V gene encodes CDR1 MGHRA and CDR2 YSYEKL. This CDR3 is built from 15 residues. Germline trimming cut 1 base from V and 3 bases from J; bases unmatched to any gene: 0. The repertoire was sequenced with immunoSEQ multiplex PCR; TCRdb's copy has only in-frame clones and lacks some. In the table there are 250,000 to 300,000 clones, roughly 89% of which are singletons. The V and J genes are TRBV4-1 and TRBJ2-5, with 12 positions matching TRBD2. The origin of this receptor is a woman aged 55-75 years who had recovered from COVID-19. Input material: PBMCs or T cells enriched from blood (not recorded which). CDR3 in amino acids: CASSQGLAGEETQYF. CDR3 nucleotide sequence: TGCGCCAGCAGCCAAGGACTAGCGGGAGAAGAGACCCAGTACTTC.